This T cell receptor (beta chain) is from a study of CD8+CD57+ T cells in acquired aplastic anemia. Study observations and caveats: Found in both controls and patients were around 29 CD8+ CDR3 sequences.

TCR beta VDJ combinations and CDR3 sequences were profiled from genomic DNA. MiXCR, applied by TCRdb to the reads, yields one record per CDR3 protein. The sample yields about 190,000 distinct CDR3 sequences, around 45% seen once. CD8+CD57+ cell expansion had been shown by flow cytometry in patients chosen for sequencing. Details on this clonotype: Its matching antigen is unknown.

CDR1 SEHNR and CDR2 FQNEAQ come from the germline V gene (reference sequence). The CDR3 covers 13 residues. J lost 12 bases, V lost 5 bases, and 6 bases had no gene match. The chain carries TRBV7-9 and TRBJ2-1, with TRBD2 matching over 11 bases. The source of this sequence is a human donor with aplastic anemia. The specimen was sorted CD4+, CD8+, or CD8+CD57+ T cells (not recorded which) from PBMCs. The CDR3 protein is CASSPLAGGRQFF. DNA of the CDR3: TGTGCCAGCAGCCCTCTAGCGGGAGGACGGCAGTTCTTC.